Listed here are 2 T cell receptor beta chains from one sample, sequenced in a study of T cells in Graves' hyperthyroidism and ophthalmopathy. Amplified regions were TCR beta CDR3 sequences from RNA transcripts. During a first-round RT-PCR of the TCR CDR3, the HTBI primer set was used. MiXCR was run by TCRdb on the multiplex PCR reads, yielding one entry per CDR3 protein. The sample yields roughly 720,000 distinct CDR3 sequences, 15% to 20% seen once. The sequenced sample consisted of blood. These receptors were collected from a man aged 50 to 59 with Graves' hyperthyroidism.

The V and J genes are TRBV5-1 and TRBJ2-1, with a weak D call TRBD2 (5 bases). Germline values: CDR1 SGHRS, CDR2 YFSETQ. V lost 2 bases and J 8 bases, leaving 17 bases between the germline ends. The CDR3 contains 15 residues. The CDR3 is CASSFREREWDEQFF. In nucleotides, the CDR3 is TGCGCCAGCAGCTTCCGGGAACGAGAGTGGGATGAGCAGTTCTTC.

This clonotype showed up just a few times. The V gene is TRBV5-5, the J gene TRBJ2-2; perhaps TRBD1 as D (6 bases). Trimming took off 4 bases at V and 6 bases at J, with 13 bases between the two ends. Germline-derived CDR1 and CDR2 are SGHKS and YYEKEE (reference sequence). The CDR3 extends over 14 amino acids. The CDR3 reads CASSLDSFSGELFF. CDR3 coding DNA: TGTGCCAGCAGCCTGGACAGTTTTTCCGGGGAGCTGTTTTTT.